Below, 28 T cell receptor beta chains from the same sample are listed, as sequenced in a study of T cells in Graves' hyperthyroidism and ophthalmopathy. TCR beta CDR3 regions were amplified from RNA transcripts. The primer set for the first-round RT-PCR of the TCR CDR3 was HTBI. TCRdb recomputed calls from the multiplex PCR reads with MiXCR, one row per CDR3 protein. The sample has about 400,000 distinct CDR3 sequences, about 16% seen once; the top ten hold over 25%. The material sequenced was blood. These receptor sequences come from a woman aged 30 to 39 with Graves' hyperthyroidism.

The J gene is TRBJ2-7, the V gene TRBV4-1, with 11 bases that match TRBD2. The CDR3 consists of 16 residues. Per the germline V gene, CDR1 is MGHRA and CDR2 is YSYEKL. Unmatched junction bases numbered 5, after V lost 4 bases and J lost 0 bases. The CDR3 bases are TGCGCCAGCAGCCTGGGACTAGCGGTTAGCTCCTACGAGCAGTACTTC. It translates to CASSLGLAVSSYEQYF.

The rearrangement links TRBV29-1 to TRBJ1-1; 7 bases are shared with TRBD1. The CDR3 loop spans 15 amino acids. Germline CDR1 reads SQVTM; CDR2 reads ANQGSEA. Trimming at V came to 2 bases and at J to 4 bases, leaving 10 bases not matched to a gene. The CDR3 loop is CSVEPTGWLGTEAFF. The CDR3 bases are TGCAGCGTTGAACCGACAGGGTGGTTGGGCACTGAAGCTTTCTTT.

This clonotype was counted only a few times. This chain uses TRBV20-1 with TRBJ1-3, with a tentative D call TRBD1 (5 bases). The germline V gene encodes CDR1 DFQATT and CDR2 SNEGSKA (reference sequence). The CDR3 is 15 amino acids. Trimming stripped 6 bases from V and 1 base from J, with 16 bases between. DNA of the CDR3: TGCAGTGCGGGGGGGGGTCGGGGTTCTGGAAACACCATATATTTT. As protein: CSAGGGRGSGNTIYF.

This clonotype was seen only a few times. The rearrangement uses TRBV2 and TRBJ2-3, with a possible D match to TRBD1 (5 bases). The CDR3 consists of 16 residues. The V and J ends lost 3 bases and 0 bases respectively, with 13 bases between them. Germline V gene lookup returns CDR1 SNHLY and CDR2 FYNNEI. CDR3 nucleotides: TGTGCCAGCAGTGATGTCTGGGGCTCTAGCACAGATACGCAGTATTTT. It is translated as CASSDVWGSSTDTQYF.

The CDR3 coding sequence is TGTGCCAGCAGAGATGGGACAGGGGAAGTCAAAAACATTCAGTACTTC. Translated, it gives CASRDGTGEVKNIQYF. The chain is built from TRBV28 and TRBJ2-4; TRBD1 agrees at 10 bases. The J segment lost 3 bases and the V segment lost 6 bases, leaving 8 bases of the junction unmatched. Germline V gives CDR1 MDHEN, CDR2 SYDVKM. The CDR3 sequence is 16 residues long.

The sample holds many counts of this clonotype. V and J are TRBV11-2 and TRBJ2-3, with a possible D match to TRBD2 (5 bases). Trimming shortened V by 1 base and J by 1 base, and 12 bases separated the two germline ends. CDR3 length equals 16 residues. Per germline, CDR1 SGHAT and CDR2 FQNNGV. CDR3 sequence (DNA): TGTGCCAGCAGCTTAGCTAGCTCCCGGGGCACAGATACGCAGTATTTT. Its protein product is CASSLASSRGTDTQYF.

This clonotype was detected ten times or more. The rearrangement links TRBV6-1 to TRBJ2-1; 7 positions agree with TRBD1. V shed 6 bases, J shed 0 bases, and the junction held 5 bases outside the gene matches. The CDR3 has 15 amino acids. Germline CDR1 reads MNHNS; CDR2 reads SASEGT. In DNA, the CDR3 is TGTGCCAGCAGCCTCCGGGACAGCTCCTACAATGAGCAGTTCTTC. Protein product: CASSLRDSSYNEQFF.

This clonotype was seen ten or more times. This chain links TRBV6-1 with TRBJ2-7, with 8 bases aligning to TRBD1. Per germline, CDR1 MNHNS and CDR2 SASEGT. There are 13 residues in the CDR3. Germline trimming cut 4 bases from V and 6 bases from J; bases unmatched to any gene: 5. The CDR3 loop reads CASSAPDRAEQYF. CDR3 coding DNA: TGTGCCAGCAGTGCCCCGGACAGGGCCGAGCAGTACTTC.

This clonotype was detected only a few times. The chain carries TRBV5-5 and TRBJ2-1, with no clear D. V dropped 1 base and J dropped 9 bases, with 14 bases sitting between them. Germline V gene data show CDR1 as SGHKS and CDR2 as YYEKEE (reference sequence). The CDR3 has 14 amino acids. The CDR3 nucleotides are TGTGCCAGCAGCTTGTTGGAGAGCTGGAGTGAGCAGTTCTTC. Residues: CASSLLESWSEQFF.

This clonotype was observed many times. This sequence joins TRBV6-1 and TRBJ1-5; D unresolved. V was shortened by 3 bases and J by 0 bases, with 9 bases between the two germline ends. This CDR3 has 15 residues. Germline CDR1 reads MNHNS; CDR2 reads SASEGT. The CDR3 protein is CASSDRYLSNQPQHF. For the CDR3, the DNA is TGTGCCAGCAGTGACAGGTACCTTAGCAATCAGCCCCAGCATTTT.

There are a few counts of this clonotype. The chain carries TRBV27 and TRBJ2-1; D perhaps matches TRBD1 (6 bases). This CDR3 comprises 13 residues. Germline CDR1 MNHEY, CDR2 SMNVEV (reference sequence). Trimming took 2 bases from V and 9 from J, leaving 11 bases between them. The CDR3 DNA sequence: TGTGCCAGCAGTTTACAGGGGCTTGTTGAGCAGTTCTTC. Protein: CASSLQGLVEQFF.

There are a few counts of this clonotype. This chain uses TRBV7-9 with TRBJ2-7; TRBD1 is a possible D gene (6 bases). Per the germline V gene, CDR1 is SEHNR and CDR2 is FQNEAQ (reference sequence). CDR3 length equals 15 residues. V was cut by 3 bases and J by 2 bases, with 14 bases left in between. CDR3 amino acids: CASSLAGVPTYEQYF. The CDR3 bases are TGTGCCAGCAGCTTGGCAGGGGTCCCCACCTACGAGCAGTACTTC.

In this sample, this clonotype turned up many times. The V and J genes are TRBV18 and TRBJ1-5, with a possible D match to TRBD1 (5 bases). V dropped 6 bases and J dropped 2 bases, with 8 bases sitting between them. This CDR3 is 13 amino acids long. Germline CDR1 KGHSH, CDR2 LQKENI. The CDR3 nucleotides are TGTGCCAGCTCTCAACAGGGCAATCAGCCCCAGCATTTT. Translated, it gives CASSQQGNQPQHF.

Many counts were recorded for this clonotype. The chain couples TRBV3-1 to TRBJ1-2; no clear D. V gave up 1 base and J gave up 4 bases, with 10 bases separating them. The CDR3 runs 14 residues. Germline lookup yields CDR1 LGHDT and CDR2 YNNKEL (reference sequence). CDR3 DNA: TGTGCCAGCAGCCAAGCCCTGACGATCTATGGCTACACCTTC. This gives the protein CASSQALTIYGYTF.

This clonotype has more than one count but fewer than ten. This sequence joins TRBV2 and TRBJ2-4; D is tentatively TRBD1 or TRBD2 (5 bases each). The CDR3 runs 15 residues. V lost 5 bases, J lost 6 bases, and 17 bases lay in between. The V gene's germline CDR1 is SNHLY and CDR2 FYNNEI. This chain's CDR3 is CASSLYEGRGNIQYF. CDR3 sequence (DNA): TGTGCCAGCAGTTTATATGAGGGACGCGGAAACATTCAGTACTTC. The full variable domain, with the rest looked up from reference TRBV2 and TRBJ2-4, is EPEVTQTPSHQVTQMGQEVILRCVPISNHLYFYWYRQILGQKVEFLVSFYNNEISEKSEIFDDQFSVERPDGSNFTLKIRSTKLEDSAMYFCASSLYEGRGNIQYFGAGTRLSVL.

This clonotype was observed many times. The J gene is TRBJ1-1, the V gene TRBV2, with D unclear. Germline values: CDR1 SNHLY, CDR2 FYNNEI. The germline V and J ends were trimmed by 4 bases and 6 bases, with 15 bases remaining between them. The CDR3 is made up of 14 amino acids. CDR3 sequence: CASSAPRDPPEAFF. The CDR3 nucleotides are TGTGCCAGCAGTGCGCCAAGAGACCCCCCTGAAGCTTTCTTT. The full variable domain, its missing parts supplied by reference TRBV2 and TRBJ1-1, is EPEVTQTPSHQVTQMGQEVILRCVPISNHLYFYWYRQILGQKVEFLVSFYNNEISEKSEIFDDQFSVERPDGSNFTLKIRSTKLEDSAMYFCASSAPRDPPEAFFGQGTRLTVV.

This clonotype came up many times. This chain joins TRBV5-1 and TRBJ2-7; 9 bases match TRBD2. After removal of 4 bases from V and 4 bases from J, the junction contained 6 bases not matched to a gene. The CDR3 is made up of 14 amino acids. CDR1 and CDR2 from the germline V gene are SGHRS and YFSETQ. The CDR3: CASSKLAGGYEQYF. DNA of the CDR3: TGCGCCAGCAGCAAACTAGCGGGTGGTTACGAGCAGTACTTC.

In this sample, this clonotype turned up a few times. The CDR3 DNA reads TGTGCCAGCACCCCCGGAGGGACTTTCTCCTACAATGAGCAGTTCTTC. This translates into CASTPGGTFSYNEQFF. The rearrangement links TRBV28 to TRBJ2-1; maybe TRBD2 (6 bases). The CDR3 loop spans 16 amino acids. The germline CDR1 and CDR2 sequences are MDHEN and SYDVKM. V gave up 7 bases and J gave up 0 bases, with 16 bases separating them. The full variable domain, its missing parts supplied by reference TRBV28 and TRBJ2-1, is DVKVTQSSRYLVKRTGEKVFLECVQDMDHENMFWYRQDPGLGLRLIYFSYDVKMKEKGDIPEGYSVSREKKERFSLILESASTNQTSMYLCASTPGGTFSYNEQFFGPGTRLTVL.

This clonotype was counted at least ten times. CDR3: CSAKTGGDGYTF. The CDR3 DNA reads TGCAGTGCTAAGACAGGGGGGGATGGCTACACCTTC. V usage is TRBV20-1 and J usage is TRBJ1-2, with TRBD1 matching 9 bases. The CDR3 consists of 12 residues. V was pared by 4 bases and J by 6 bases, with 3 bases of the junction left unmatched. CDR1 is DFQATT, CDR2 SNEGSKA, per germline (reference sequence).

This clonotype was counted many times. CDR3 residues: CASSLADGSQPQHF. Here the CDR3 DNA reads TGTGCCAGCAGCTTAGCCGACGGGTCTCAGCCCCAGCATTTT. This sequence joins TRBV7-8 and TRBJ1-5; D unresolved. Trimming removed 0 bases at V and 6 bases at J, with 9 bases between. The CDR3 has 14 amino acids. Germline loops: CDR1 SGHVS, CDR2 FQNEAQ.

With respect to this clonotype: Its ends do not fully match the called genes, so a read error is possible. The CDR3 coding sequence is TGTGCCAGCAGCTACTGGACAGGAAGCTCCTACGAGCAGTACTTC. It translates to CASSYWTGSSYEQYF. The chain uses TRBV6-5 and TRBJ2-7, with 7 bases matching TRBD1. The CDR3 extends over 15 amino acids. Per germline, CDR1 MNHEY and CDR2 SVGAGI.

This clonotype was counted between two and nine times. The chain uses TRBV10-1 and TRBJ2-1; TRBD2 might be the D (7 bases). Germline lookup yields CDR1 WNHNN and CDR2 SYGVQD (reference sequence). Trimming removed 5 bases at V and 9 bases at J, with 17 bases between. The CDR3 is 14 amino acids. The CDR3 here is CASSISGGGAEQFF. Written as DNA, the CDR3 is TGCGCCAGCAGTATTAGCGGAGGGGGGGCTGAGCAGTTCTTC.

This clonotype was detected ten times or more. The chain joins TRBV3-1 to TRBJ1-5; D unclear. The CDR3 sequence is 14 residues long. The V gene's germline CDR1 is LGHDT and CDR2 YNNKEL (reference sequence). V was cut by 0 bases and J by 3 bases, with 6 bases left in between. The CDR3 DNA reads TGTGCCAGCAGCCAAGAGGGTTACAATCAGCCCCAGCATTTT. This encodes CASSQEGYNQPQHF.

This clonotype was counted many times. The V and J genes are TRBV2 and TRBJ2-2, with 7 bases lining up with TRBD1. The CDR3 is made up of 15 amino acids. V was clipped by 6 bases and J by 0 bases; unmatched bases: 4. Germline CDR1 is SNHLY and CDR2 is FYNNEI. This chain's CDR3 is CASRTGPTNTGELFF. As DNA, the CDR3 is TGTGCCAGCAGGACAGGGCCTACGAACACCGGGGAGCTGTTTTTT.

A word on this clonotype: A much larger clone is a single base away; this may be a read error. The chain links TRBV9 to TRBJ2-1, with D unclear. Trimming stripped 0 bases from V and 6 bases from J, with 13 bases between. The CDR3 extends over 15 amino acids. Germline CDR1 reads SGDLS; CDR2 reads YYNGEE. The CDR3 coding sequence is TGTGCCAGCAGCGTAGAGTCCCACAGAGGCAATGAGCAGTTCTTC. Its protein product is CASSVESHRGNEQFF.

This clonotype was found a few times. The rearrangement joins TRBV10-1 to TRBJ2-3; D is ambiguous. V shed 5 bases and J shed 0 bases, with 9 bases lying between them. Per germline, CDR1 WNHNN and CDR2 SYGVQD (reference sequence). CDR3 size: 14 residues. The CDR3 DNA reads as TGCGCCAGCAGTCCCCAGATTAGCACAGATACGCAGTATTTT. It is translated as CASSPQISTDTQYF.

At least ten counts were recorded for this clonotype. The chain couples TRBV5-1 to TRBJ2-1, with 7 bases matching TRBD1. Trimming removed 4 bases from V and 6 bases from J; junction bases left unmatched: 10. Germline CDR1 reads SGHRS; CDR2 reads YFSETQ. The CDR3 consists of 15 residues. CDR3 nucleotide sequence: TGCGCCAGCAGCATTCGACAGGGTTCTCTCAATGAGCAGTTCTTC. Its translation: CASSIRQGSLNEQFF.

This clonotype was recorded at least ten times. The CDR3 loop reads CASSPPEQYF. The CDR3 DNA reads TGTGCCAGCAGCCCCCCGGAGCAGTACTTC. This rearrangement joins TRBV11-2 to TRBJ2-7; no clear D gene. V was cut by 5 bases and J by 7 bases, with 6 bases left in between. The germline V gene encodes CDR1 SGHAT and CDR2 FQNNGV. The CDR3 runs to 10 residues.